The 25 T cell receptor beta chains in this list originate from one sample, sequenced in a study of blood T cell repertoires in COVID-19. Profiling relied on immunoSEQ multiplex PCR, and the TCRdb table lists in-frame clones only, not all of them. The sample yields 95,000 to 110,000 clones, roughly 80% seen once. The material sequenced was peripheral blood. These receptors all come from a woman older than 75 with active or convalescent COVID-19.

The chain combines TRBV9 with TRBJ2-1; 9 bases are a match to TRBD2. The ends lost 0 bases at V and 9 bases at J; junction bases unmatched: 10. The CDR3 runs 16 residues. Germline V CDR1 and CDR2: SGDLS, YYNGEE. CDR3: CASSVEGGGRALEQFF. CDR3 bases: TGTGCCAGCAGCGTAGAGGGCGGCGGGAGGGCCCTTGAGCAGTTCTTC.

The chain employs TRBV4-1 and TRBJ1-2, with 12 bases matching TRBD1. V gave up 2 bases and J gave up 8 bases; unmatched junction bases: 6. The CDR3 contains 15 residues. The germline V gene encodes CDR1 MGHRA and CDR2 YSYEKL. The CDR3 DNA sequence: TGCGCCAGCAGCCAACCGGGACAGGGGGCTGTCGGCTACACCTTC. Its protein is CASSQPGQGAVGYTF.

This rearrangement joins TRBV28 to TRBJ1-2; D perhaps matches TRBD1 (5 bases). CDR3 size: 13 residues. The V end was cut by 4 bases, the J end by 4 bases, with 10 bases between. From germline, CDR1 is MDHEN and CDR2 SYDVKM. CDR3 DNA: TGTGCCAGCAGTTCTGGGGCCTTCTATGGCTACACCTTC. This encodes CASSSGAFYGYTF.

This clone appeared a few times. The V gene is TRBV2, the J gene TRBJ1-2; 8 bases align to TRBD1. The CDR3 contains 13 residues. Germline CDR1 SNHLY, CDR2 FYNNEI. The V gene end was trimmed by 8 bases and the J gene end by 6 bases; junction bases not matched to a gene: 8. CDR3 nucleotides: TGTGCCAGCTCCGGACAGGGTTTTAATGGCTACACCTTC. It is translated as CASSGQGFNGYTF.

This chain uses TRBV28 with TRBJ1-1; possible D gene TRBD1, 6 bases. Germline loops: CDR1 MDHEN, CDR2 SYDVKM. V lost 5 bases and J 2 bases, leaving 9 bases between the germline ends. The CDR3 length is 13 residues. This CDR3 reads CASSPGTNTEAFF. The CDR3 region has the DNA TGTGCCAGCAGTCCCGGGACAAACACTGAAGCTTTCTTT.

This clone was seen more than once but under ten times. CDR3 amino acids: CASRLSADSPLHF. The DNA for the CDR3 is TGTGCCAGCAGGCTCAGTGCGGATTCACCCCTCCACTTT. The V gene is TRBV6-6, the J gene TRBJ1-6, with D uncertain. With 6 bases removed from V and 8 bases from J, the gap between germline ends came to 11 bases. CDR3 length: 13 amino acids. In germline, CDR1 is MNHNY, CDR2 SVGAGI (reference sequence).

The rearrangement uses TRBV29-1 and TRBJ1-2, with 10 bases identical to TRBD1. Germline assignment: CDR1 SQVTM and CDR2 ANQGSEA. The CDR3 has 13 amino acids. Germline trimming cut 7 bases from V and 4 bases from J; bases unmatched to any gene: 6. CDR3 residues: CSGVDRGAYGYTF. CDR3 DNA: TGCAGCGGTGTGGACAGGGGGGCCTATGGCTACACCTTC.

The chain has TRBV5-1 and TRBJ2-7, with TRBD2 matching over 9 bases. J gave up 4 bases and V 1 base, and 6 bases lay outside the gene matches. There are 15 residues in the CDR3. The germline gives CDR1 SGHRS, CDR2 YFSETQ. The chain's CDR3 is CASSLTPSGAYEQYF. As DNA, the CDR3 is TGCGCCAGCAGCTTGACGCCTAGCGGGGCTTACGAGCAGTACTTC.

The chain joins TRBV5-1 to TRBJ2-3, with TRBD1 matching 8 bases. The CDR3 is 14 amino acids. Germline V CDR1 and CDR2: SGHRS, YFSETQ. The junction had 3 bases not matched to a gene; V was cut back by 0 bases and J by 6 bases. The CDR3 DNA sequence: TGCGCCAGCAGCTTGGCAGGGGGCAGGGATACGCAGTATTTT. This encodes CASSLAGGRDTQYF.

This rearrangement joins TRBV4-1 to TRBJ2-5, with TRBD1 matching 8 bases. From germline, CDR1 is MGHRA and CDR2 YSYEKL. The CDR3 has 14 residues. The trim removed 5 bases at V and 5 bases at J, leaving 7 bases unmatched. The CDR3 DNA reads TGCGCCAGCAGCTTTCGGACAGGGACCGAGACCCAGTACTTC. Translating gives CASSFRTGTETQYF.

The chain combines TRBV27 with TRBJ1-6, with D uncertain. In germline, CDR1 is MNHEY, CDR2 SMNVEV (reference sequence). V was trimmed by 5 bases and J by 10 bases, leaving 15 bases between them. CDR3 length: 14 amino acids. The CDR3 DNA reads as TGTGCCAGCAGTCGGCCACCCGAGGGCTCACCCCTCCACTTT. It specifies CASSRPPEGSPLHF.

This chain links TRBV7-3 with TRBJ1-1; the D gene is possibly TRBD1 (6 bases). Germline values: CDR1 SGHTA, CDR2 FQGTGA. This CDR3 has 14 amino acids. V was shortened by 9 bases and J by 2 bases, with 16 bases between the two germline ends. Written as DNA, the CDR3 is TGTGCCAGGACCCCGACAGGAAGTAACACTGAAGCTTTCTTT. It is translated as CARTPTGSNTEAFF.

This clone was seen a handful of times. The V call is TRBV3-1 (or the pseudogene TRBV3-2), the J call TRBJ1-2; a weak D match, TRBD1 (5 bases). The CDR3 length is 16 residues. Trimming left V 0 bases short and J 0 bases short, with 11 bases between. Germline CDR1 is LGHDT and CDR2 is YNNKEL (reference sequence). Here the CDR3 DNA reads TGTGCCAGCAGCCAAGATCCACCCAGGGCTAACTATGGCTACACCTTC. It yields the protein CASSQDPPRANYGYTF.

The chain recombines TRBV10-3 with TRBJ2-7; D perhaps matches TRBD1 (6 bases). V dropped 4 bases and J dropped 5 bases, with 15 bases sitting between them. Looked up from germline, CDR1 is ENHRY and CDR2 is SYGVKD. There are 14 residues in the CDR3. The CDR3 DNA follows: TGTGCCATCAGTGCGGACAGCCTAACTGACGAGCAGTACTTC. The encoded protein is CAISADSLTDEQYF.

The V call is TRBV11-3, the J call TRBJ1-5; 9 bases fit TRBD1. Germline CDR1 reads SGHNT; CDR2 reads YENEEA. This CDR3 has 15 amino acids. With V trimmed by 2 bases and J by 6 bases, 5 bases remained unmatched. The DNA of the CDR3 is TGTGCCAGCAGCTTAAGGGACAGGGTCACTCAGCCCCAGCATTTT. This gives the protein CASSLRDRVTQPQHF. The full variable domain, completed using reference TRBV11-3 and TRBJ1-5, is EAGVVQSPRYKIIEKKQPVAFWCNPISGHNTLYWYLQNLGQGPELLIRYENEEAVDDSQLPKDRFSAERLKGVDSTLKIQPAELGDSAVYLCASSLRDRVTQPQHFGDGTRLSIL.

This clone came up once. The V gene is TRBV7-2, the J gene TRBJ1-2; perhaps TRBD1 as D (5 bases). Trimming left V 2 bases short and J 5 bases short, with 18 bases between. Looked up from germline, CDR1 is SGHTA and CDR2 is FQGNSA. The CDR3 covers 16 residues. CDR3 residues: CASSLNRGPGGYGYTF. Here the CDR3 DNA reads TGTGCCAGCAGCTTAAATCGGGGCCCGGGGGGTTATGGCTACACCTTC.

The chain has TRBV15 and TRBJ2-5, with D tentatively TRBD2 (6 bases). Germline-derived CDR1 and CDR2 are LNHNV and YYDKDF (reference sequence). The CDR3 contains 15 residues. The V gene lost 1 base and the J gene lost 4 bases, with 13 bases spanning the gap. CDR3 in DNA: TGTGCCACCAGCAGAGCCGGGCGGGGAGGAGAGACCCAGTACTTC. This codes for CATSRAGRGGETQYF.

Only one count was recorded for this clone. The chain links TRBV24-1 to TRBJ2-3; D is undetermined. The germline V and J ends were trimmed by 5 bases and 3 bases, with 8 bases remaining between them. Germline-derived CDR1 and CDR2 are KGHDR and SFDVKD. The CDR3 is made up of 13 amino acids. The CDR3, as DNA: TGTGCCACCAGTGCCCCCGTTACAGATACGCAGTATTTT. Translated, it gives CATSAPVTDTQYF.

This chain joins TRBV4-1 and TRBJ1-5, with D uncertain. The CDR3 consists of 15 residues. V was shortened by 0 bases and J by 4 bases, with 10 bases between the two germline ends. From germline, CDR1 is MGHRA and CDR2 YSYEKL. The CDR3 here is CASSQDLELNQPQHF. Here the CDR3 DNA reads TGCGCCAGCAGCCAAGATTTGGAACTAAATCAGCCCCAGCATTTT.

The chain uses TRBV7-2 and TRBJ1-5, with D perhaps matching TRBD1 (5 bases). V lost 1 base to trimming and J lost 10 bases, with 20 bases between them. CDR3 size: 16 residues. The germline V gene has CDR1 SGHTA and CDR2 FQGNSA. In DNA, the CDR3 is TGTGCCAGCAGCTTAGGTATAGACAGCTCCGCTTCTCCCCAGCATTTT. Translated, it gives CASSLGIDSSASPQHF.

The J gene is TRBJ2-1, the V gene TRBV4-2, with 11 positions matching TRBD2. CDR1 is LGHNA, CDR2 YNFKEQ, per germline. The CDR3 length is 15 residues. V was clipped by 5 bases and J by 6 bases; unmatched bases: 6. CDR3 DNA: TGTGCCAGCAGCAAACTAGCGGGAGTAAGCAATGAGCAGTTCTTC. Protein sequence: CASSKLAGVSNEQFF.

This clone was observed a handful of times. The chain has TRBV5-1 and TRBJ1-2; D may be TRBD1 (6 bases). Germline V lookup: CDR1 SGHRS, CDR2 YFSETQ. The length of the CDR3 is 17 residues. The V gene lost 1 base and the J gene lost 4 bases, with 20 bases spanning the gap. CDR3 loop: CASSLTGTRTGFYGYTF. Written as DNA, the CDR3 is TGCGCCAGCAGCTTGACCGGGACACGGACCGGGTTCTATGGCTACACCTTC.

V and J are TRBV19 and TRBJ1-6, with D uncertain. V gave up 8 bases and J gave up 6 bases, with 11 bases separating them. Germline CDR1 and CDR2: LNHDA and SQIVND (reference sequence). The CDR3 spans 13 residues. The CDR3 DNA reads TGTGCCAGTCGAGAAGAACCTAATTCACCCCTCCACTTT. Its protein is CASREEPNSPLHF. Based on the CDR3 plus reference TRBV19 and TRBJ1-6, the full variable domain is DGGITQSPKYLFRKEGQNVTLSCEQNLNHDAMYWYRQDPGQGLRLIYYSQIVNDFQKGDIAEGYSVSREKKESFPLTVTSAQKNPTAFYLCASREEPNSPLHFGNGTRLTVT.

CDR3 amino acids: CASSPGGAAFRYTF. The DNA for the CDR3 is TGTGCCAGCAGCCCCGGGGGGGCCGCATTTCGGTACACCTTC. The chain has TRBV7-6 and TRBJ1-2, with D maybe TRBD1 (6 bases). Trimming pared 5 bases from V and 11 bases from J, leaving 21 bases between. Germline V gene sequence: CDR1 SGHVS, CDR2 FNYEAQ. The CDR3 has 14 residues.

The gene calls are TRBV19 and TRBJ2-7; 7 nucleotides line up with TRBD2. The CDR3 totals 15 residues. The germline CDR1 and CDR2 sequences are LNHDA and SQIVND (reference sequence). V was pared by 4 bases and J by 5 bases, with 11 bases of the junction left unmatched. CDR3 region: CASSTLGQGGNEQYF. The CDR3 nucleotides read TGTGCCAGTAGTACCCTGGGGCAGGGAGGGAACGAGCAGTACTTC.